Listed below are T cell receptor beta chains from one sample, sequenced in a study of STAT5B mutations in CD4+ large granular lymphocyte leukemia. Using immunoSEQ multiplex PCR, the repertoire was profiled, and TCRdb retains in-frame clones only, with some absent. The sample includes some 34,000 clones, roughly 76% of them seen just once. The sample consisted of CD4+ T cells from blood buffy coats. Every receptor here comes from a human donor in good health. Both conserved end residues are trimmed from each CDR3. Each record gives: V gene, J gene, clone size, CDR3 protein. Expanded clones are given a class, and other clones once, few, many or no size at all.

>TRBV2|TRBJ1-1|NA
ASSRTPEAF
>TRBV2|TRBJ1-2|NA
ASSEVTGEFSGYT
>TRBV27|TRBJ1-1|NA
ASMRGDLNTEAF
>TRBV5-4|TRBJ2-5|once
ASSEPGRWAQETQY
>TRBV2|TRBJ2-5|few
ASSEGAGWGETQY
>TRBV10-3|TRBJ2-7|NA
AISDPARTPDEQY
>TRBV5-5|TRBJ1-4|NA
ASSLTEAGSPKLF
>TRBV30|TRBJ1-4|NA
AWSRGRGAYNEKLF
>TRBV18|TRBJ1-6|few
ASSPGGYNSPLH
>TRBV6-1|TRBJ1-4|NA
ASSASIRATNEKLF
>TRBV30|TRBJ1-3|NA
AWSVPAPASSGNTIY
>TRBV4-2|TRBJ1-5|few
ASSQYVGRGNQPQH
>TRBV19|TRBJ2-3|NA
ASSISGGASTQY
>TRBV11-2|TRBJ1-3|NA
ASSRRAGALSGNTIY
>TRBV5-1|TRBJ1-1|NA
ASSLGGAGDTEAF
>TRBV5-8|TRBJ2-1|NA
ASSLGVLGGPYNEQF
>TRBV11-2|TRBJ1-1|NA
ASSLERNTEAF
>TRBV5-1|TRBJ2-1|NA
ASSRLTGTSGGGSYNEQF
>TRBV4-1|TRBJ1-1|medium-sized
ASSRGQSTEAF
>TRBV19|TRBJ1-2|NA
AAGGGRNSNYGYT